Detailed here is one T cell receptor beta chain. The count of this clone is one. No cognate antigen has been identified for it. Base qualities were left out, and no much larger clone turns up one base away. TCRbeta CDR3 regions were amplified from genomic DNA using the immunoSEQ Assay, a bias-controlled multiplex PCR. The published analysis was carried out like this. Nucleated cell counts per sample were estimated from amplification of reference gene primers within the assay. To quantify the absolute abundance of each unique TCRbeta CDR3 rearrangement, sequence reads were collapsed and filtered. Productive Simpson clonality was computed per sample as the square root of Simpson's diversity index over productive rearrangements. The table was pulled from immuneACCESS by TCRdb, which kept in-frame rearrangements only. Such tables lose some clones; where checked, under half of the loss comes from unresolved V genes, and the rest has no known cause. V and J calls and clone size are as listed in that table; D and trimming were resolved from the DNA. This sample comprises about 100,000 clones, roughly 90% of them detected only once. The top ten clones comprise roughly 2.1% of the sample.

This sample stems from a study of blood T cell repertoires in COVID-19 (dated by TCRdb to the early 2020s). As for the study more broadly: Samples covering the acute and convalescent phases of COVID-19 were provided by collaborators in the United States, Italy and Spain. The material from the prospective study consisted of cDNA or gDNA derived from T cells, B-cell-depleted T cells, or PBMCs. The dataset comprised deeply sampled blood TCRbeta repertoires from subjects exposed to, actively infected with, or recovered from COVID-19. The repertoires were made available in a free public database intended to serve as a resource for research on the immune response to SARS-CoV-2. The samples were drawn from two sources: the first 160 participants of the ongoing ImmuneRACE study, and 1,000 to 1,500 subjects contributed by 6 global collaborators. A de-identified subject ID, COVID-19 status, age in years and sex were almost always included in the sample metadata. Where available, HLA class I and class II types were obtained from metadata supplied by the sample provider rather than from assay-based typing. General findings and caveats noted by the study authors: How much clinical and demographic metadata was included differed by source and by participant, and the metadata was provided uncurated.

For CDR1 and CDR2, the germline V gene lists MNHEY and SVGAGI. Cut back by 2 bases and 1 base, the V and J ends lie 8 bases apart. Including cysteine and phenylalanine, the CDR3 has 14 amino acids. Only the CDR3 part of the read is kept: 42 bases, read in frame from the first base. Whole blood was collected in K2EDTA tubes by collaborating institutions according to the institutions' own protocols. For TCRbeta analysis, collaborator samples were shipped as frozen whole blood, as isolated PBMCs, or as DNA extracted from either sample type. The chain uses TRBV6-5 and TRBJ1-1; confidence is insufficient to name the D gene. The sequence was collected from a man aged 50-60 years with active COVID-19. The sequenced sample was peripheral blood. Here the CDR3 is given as CASSYRGRNTEAFF. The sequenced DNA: TGTGCCAGCAGTTACCGTGGGAGGAACACTGAAGCTTTCTTT.